This T cell receptor (beta chain) was recorded in a study of Graves' ophthalmopathy and Graves' hyperthyroidism. Findings and caveats of the study: Ophthalmopathy progression predictions by the model showed nearly 75% specificity and 70.59% sensitivity.

Transcripts of RNA were the source for amplifying TCR beta CDR3 regions. First-round RT-PCR employed HTBI primers, with a second-round multiplex PCR after it. From the multiplex PCR reads, TCRdb called clonotypes with MiXCR, one entry per CDR3 protein. The sample comprises 680,000 or so distinct CDR3 sequences, 22% of which are singletons, and approximately 7.7% rests with the top ten. The germline gives CDR1 LNHNV, CDR2 YYDKDF (reference sequence). The V end lost 0 bases, the J end lost 2 bases, and 8 bases lay between the germline ends. CDR3 length equals 14 residues. Certain patients, namely those with other autoimmune diseases, uncontrolled infections, pregnancy or lactation, were excluded. Sampling approximately 10 ml of fresh peripheral blood provided the PBMCs. The sample holds many counts of this clonotype. As yet, its antigen is unknown.

The TCR was taken from a woman aged 18-35 years with stable Graves' hyperthyroidism. Some clones in this sample may be carry-over from other donors' samples. Sequenced: peripheral blood. The chain couples TRBV15 to TRBJ2-7, with D unresolved. CDR3 region: CATSRDIGPYEQYF. The CDR3 nucleotides read TGTGCCACCAGCAGAGATATCGGACCCTACGAGCAGTACTTC.